The 9 T cell receptor beta chains below were found in one sample sequenced in a study of CD8+ T cells in alopecia areata. The sequencing template was cDNA reverse transcribed from extracted RNA. Method: immunoSEQ multiplex PCR; TCRdb's copy keeps in-frame clones and lacks some. The repertoire holds around 29,000 clones, with approximately 56% as singletons. The sequenced material came from NKG2D-high CD8+ T cells sorted from blood. These receptors were obtained from a human donor with alopecia areata.

The genes are TRBV10-3 and TRBJ2-7; unclear D gene. V was pared by 0 bases and J by 2 bases, with 8 bases between. This CDR3 has 14 amino acids. Germline V gene sequence: CDR1 ENHRY, CDR2 SYGVKD. The CDR3 protein is CAISESAGPYEQYF. CDR3 nucleotides: TGTGCCATCAGTGAGTCGGCCGGCCCCTACGAGCAGTACTTC.

The chain combines TRBV7-9 with TRBJ1-1; D gene unclear. This CDR3 comprises 15 residues. Germline-derived CDR1 and CDR2 are SEHNR and FQNEAQ (reference sequence). V lost 2 bases and J lost 2, with 12 bases in between. The CDR3 DNA follows: TGTGCCAGCAGCTTACCGGGTACCCCAAACACTGAAGCTTTCTTT. Protein: CASSLPGTPNTEAFF.

The J gene is TRBJ2-7, the V gene TRBV4-1; 11 bases map to TRBD1. Germline V lookup: CDR1 MGHRA, CDR2 YSYEKL. There are 17 residues in the CDR3. Trimming at V came to 3 bases and at J to 2 bases, leaving 9 bases not matched to a gene. The CDR3 DNA reads as TGCGCCAGCAGCCACCTCCTGCCGGGACAGGGGGCCTACGAGCAGTACTTC. Encoded protein: CASSHLLPGQGAYEQYF.

This clone was counted only a few times. Other DNA variants within this sample encode the same CDR3. This chain joins TRBV29-1 and TRBJ2-7, with 7 bases identical to TRBD2. The CDR3 consists of 12 residues. V shed 7 bases, J shed 8 bases, and the junction held 11 bases outside the gene matches. The V gene's germline CDR1 is SQVTM and CDR2 ANQGSEA. The CDR3 sequence is CSGGGSSSQQYF. The CDR3 DNA reads as TGCAGCGGGGGGGGTTCGTCAAGTCAGCAGTACTTC.

The gene calls are TRBV11-1 and TRBJ2-7, with TRBD2 matching 8 bases. J gave up 3 bases and V 7 bases, and 8 bases lay outside the gene matches. The CDR3 runs 14 residues. Germline CDR1 SGHAT, CDR2 FQDESV (reference sequence). CDR3 nucleotides: TGTGCCAGCACCTCAAGCGGGAGAAGCTACGAGCAGTACTTC. It translates to CASTSSGRSYEQYF.

This clone was observed a handful of times. This sequence joins TRBV5-4 and TRBJ2-3, with a tentative D call TRBD2 (6 bases). The CDR3 has 14 residues. Per the germline V gene, CDR1 is SGHNT and CDR2 is YYREEE (reference sequence). The ends were cut back, 0 bases at V and 5 bases at J, with 10 bases in the middle. CDR3 sequence reads: CASSLGLGGDTQYF. The CDR3 coding sequence is TGTGCCAGCAGCTTGGGGCTGGGGGGAGATACGCAGTATTTT.

This clone was seen just once. The chain joins TRBV15 to TRBJ2-5; 8 bases map to TRBD1. Losses at the gene ends were 5 bases for V and 2 bases for J; bases not matched to a gene: 10. From germline, CDR1 is LNHNV and CDR2 YYDKDF (reference sequence). CDR3 length: 16 residues. CDR3 nucleotide sequence: TGTGCCACCAGCCCAGGGGGCGCCTTGGGTCAAGAGACCCAGTACTTC. Its translation: CATSPGGALGQETQYF. The full variable domain, in which reference TRBV15 and TRBJ2-5 provide the parts outside the CDR3, is DAMVIQNPRYQVTQFGKPVTLSCSQTLNHNVMYWYQQKSSQAPKLLFHYYDKDFNNEADTPDNFQSRRPNTSFCFLDIRSPGLGDTAMYLCATSPGGALGQETQYFGPGTRLLVL.

Only a few counts were recorded for this clone. The chain uses TRBV29-1 and TRBJ1-1; D unresolved. This CDR3 is built from 11 residues. The germline CDR1 and CDR2 sequences are SQVTM and ANQGSEA. The V gene lost 4 bases and the J gene lost 10 bases, with 13 bases spanning the gap. In nucleotides, the CDR3 is TGCAGCGTTGTTCCCCAAGCCGCAGCTTTCTTT. Protein sequence: CSVVPQAAAFF.

J is TRBJ2-1 and V is TRBV7-9, with D tentatively TRBD2 (5 bases). This CDR3 has 16 amino acids. Germline V gene sequence: CDR1 SEHNR, CDR2 FQNEAQ (reference sequence). The ends were cut back, 4 bases at V and 1 base at J, with 14 bases in the middle. CDR3 sequence reads: CASSSLGIASYNEQFF. CDR3 sequence (DNA): TGTGCCAGCAGCTCACTCGGGATAGCGTCCTACAATGAGCAGTTCTTC.